Listed below are T cell receptor beta chains from one sample, sequenced in a study of blood T cell repertoires in COVID-19. Clones were read by immunoSEQ multiplex PCR, and TCRdb kept only the in-frame ones, dropping some. The sample has about 160,000 clones; roughly 84% are singletons. The specimen sequenced was PBMCs or T cells enriched from blood (not recorded which). The receptors stem from a man aged 60-69 years who had recovered from COVID-19. The CDR3 runs from the conserved cysteine through the conserved F or W. A D gene is named only where the DNA matches it firmly. The size field is filled for only some rows; it gives once, few, many or a size class.

v_call: TRBV30
clone_size: NA
d_call: TRBD2
j_call: TRBJ2-1
cdr3_aa: CAWNSGGTNEQFF
cdr3_nt: TGTGCCTGGAATAGCGGGGGAACGAATGAGCAGTTCTTC

v_call: TRBV2
clone_size: many
d_call: TRBD1
j_call: TRBJ2-7
cdr3_aa: CASISGTGDEQYF
cdr3_nt: TGTGCCAGCATATCCGGGACAGGGGACGAGCAGTACTTC

v_call: TRBV7-3
clone_size: NA
d_call: TRBD2
j_call: TRBJ2-2
cdr3_aa: CASSLIAGGRTGELFF
cdr3_nt: TGTGCCAGCAGCTTAATAGCGGGAGGGCGGACCGGGGAGCTGTTTTTT

v_call: TRBV7-3
clone_size: NA
d_call: NA
j_call: TRBJ2-7
cdr3_aa: CASSLGAQGYEQYF
cdr3_nt: TGTGCCAGCAGCCTAGGGGCGCAGGGGTACGAGCAGTACTTC

v_call: TRBV9
clone_size: NA
d_call: NA
j_call: TRBJ2-5
cdr3_aa: CASSGGRETQYF
cdr3_nt: TGTGCCAGCAGCGGAGGAAGGGAGACCCAGTACTTC

v_call: TRBV12-3/TRBV12-4
clone_size: few
d_call: NA
j_call: TRBJ1-4
cdr3_aa: CASSRGLDEKLFF
cdr3_nt: TGTGCCAGCAGCCGCGGGCTAGATGAAAAACTGTTTTTT

v_call: TRBV21-1
clone_size: few
d_call: NA
j_call: TRBJ2-4
cdr3_aa: CASSKSRDRGDKNIQYF
cdr3_nt: TGTGCCAGCAGCAAAAGCCGGGACAGGGGGGACAAAAACATTCAGTACTTC

v_call: TRBV5-8
clone_size: NA
d_call: NA
j_call: TRBJ2-1
cdr3_aa: CASSLTGEQFF
cdr3_nt: TGTGCCAGCAGCCTAACCGGTGAGCAGTTCTTC

v_call: TRBV5-1
clone_size: NA
d_call: NA
j_call: TRBJ2-2
cdr3_aa: CASRPSGNTGELFF
cdr3_nt: TGCGCCAGCAGACCGAGCGGGAACACCGGGGAGCTGTTTTTT

v_call: TRBV7-3
clone_size: NA
d_call: TRBD1
j_call: TRBJ2-1
cdr3_aa: CASSPGTGTYNEQFF
cdr3_nt: TGTGCCAGCAGCCCCGGGACAGGGACCTACAATGAGCAGTTCTTC

v_call: TRBV24-1
clone_size: once
d_call: NA
j_call: TRBJ1-1
cdr3_aa: CATSTVGTEAFF
cdr3_nt: TGTGCCACCAGTACAGTGGGCACTGAAGCTTTCTTT

v_call: TRBV15
clone_size: NA
d_call: TRBD2
j_call: TRBJ2-7
cdr3_aa: CATSRGRTSAYEQYF
cdr3_nt: TGTGCCACCAGCAGAGGTCGGACTAGCGCCTACGAGCAGTACTTC

v_call: TRBV18
clone_size: NA
d_call: NA
j_call: TRBJ1-4
cdr3_aa: CASSPPASTNEKLFF
cdr3_nt: TGTGCCAGCTCACCACCGGCCTCAACTAATGAAAAACTGTTTTTT

v_call: TRBV30
clone_size: NA
d_call: TRBD1
j_call: TRBJ1-4
cdr3_aa: CAWSGPRQGAPTNEKLFF
cdr3_nt: TGTGCCTGGAGTGGACCTCGACAGGGGGCTCCGACTAATGAAAAACTGTTTTTT

v_call: TRBV5-4
clone_size: NA
d_call: TRBD1
j_call: TRBJ2-7
cdr3_aa: CASSLGRDRYSYEQYF
cdr3_nt: TGTGCCAGCAGCTTGGGGCGGGACAGGTATTCCTACGAGCAGTACTTC

v_call: TRBV5-5
clone_size: NA
d_call: NA
j_call: TRBJ1-4
cdr3_aa: CASSGRVGEKLFF
cdr3_nt: TGTGCCAGCAGCGGCAGGGTCGGGGAAAAACTGTTTTTT

v_call: TRBV18
clone_size: NA
d_call: TRBD1
j_call: TRBJ1-6
cdr3_aa: CASSPRDRDNSPLHF
cdr3_nt: TGTGCCAGCTCACCACGGGACAGAGATAATTCACCCCTCCACTTT

v_call: TRBV10-1
clone_size: once
d_call: TRBD1
j_call: TRBJ2-7
cdr3_aa: CASRPYDRGVSSYEQYF
cdr3_nt: TGCGCCAGCAGACCCTATGACAGGGGGGTGAGCTCCTACGAGCAGTACTTC

v_call: TRBV28
clone_size: NA
d_call: TRBD1
j_call: TRBJ1-6
cdr3_aa: CASSPGQGDSPLHF
cdr3_nt: TGTGCCAGCAGTCCGGGACAGGGGGATTCACCCCTCCACTTT

v_call: TRBV18
clone_size: NA
d_call: TRBD1
j_call: TRBJ1-1
cdr3_aa: CASSLDRATLMNTEAFF
cdr3_nt: TGTGCCAGCTCCCTGGACAGGGCTACTCTCATGAACACTGAAGCTTTCTTT

v_call: TRBV27
clone_size: NA
d_call: NA
j_call: TRBJ2-2
cdr3_aa: CASSSEGPAGELFF
cdr3_nt: TGTGCCAGCAGTTCCGAGGGTCCGGCGGGGGAGCTGTTTTTT

v_call: TRBV19
clone_size: NA
d_call: NA
j_call: TRBJ1-1
cdr3_aa: CASSSPGLATEAFF
cdr3_nt: TGTGCCAGTAGTTCCCCAGGGTTGGCCACTGAAGCTTTCTTT

v_call: TRBV7-2
clone_size: NA
d_call: NA
j_call: TRBJ2-5
cdr3_aa: CASSLGLRTEETQYF
cdr3_nt: TGTGCCAGCAGCCTCGGACTTCGGACAGAAGAGACCCAGTACTTC

v_call: TRBV18
clone_size: few
d_call: TRBD1
j_call: TRBJ2-7
cdr3_aa: CASSGPGTGSYEGYF
cdr3_nt: TGTGCCAGCTCCGGACCCGGGACAGGGAGCTACGAGGGGTACTTC

v_call: TRBV6-1
clone_size: NA
d_call: NA
j_call: TRBJ1-5
cdr3_aa: CASSEGQYQPQHF
cdr3_nt: TGTGCCAGCAGTGAAGGGCAATATCAGCCCCAGCATTTT